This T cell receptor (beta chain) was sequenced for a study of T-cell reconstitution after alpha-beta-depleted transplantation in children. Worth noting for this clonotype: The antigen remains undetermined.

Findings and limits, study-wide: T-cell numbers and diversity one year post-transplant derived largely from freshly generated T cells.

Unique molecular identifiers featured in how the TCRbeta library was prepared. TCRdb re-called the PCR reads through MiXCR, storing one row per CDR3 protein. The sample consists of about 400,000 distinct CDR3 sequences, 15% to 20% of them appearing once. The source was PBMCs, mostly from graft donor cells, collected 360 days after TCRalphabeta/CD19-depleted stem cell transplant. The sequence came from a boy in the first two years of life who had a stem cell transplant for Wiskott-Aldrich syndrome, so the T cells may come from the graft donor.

CDR3 in amino acids: CASSPRRQGTYNEQFF. The CDR3 bases are TGTGCCAGCAGCCCTAGACGGCAGGGCACCTACAATGAGCAGTTCTTC. This chain uses TRBV7-8 with TRBJ2-1; possible D gene TRBD1, 5 bases. Deletions cut 5 bases from V and 2 bases from J, with 16 bases between. The CDR3 is made up of 16 amino acids. CDR1 and CDR2 from the germline V gene are SGHVS and FQNEAQ.